The sequence of this T cell receptor (beta chain) was determined in a study of blood T cell repertoires in COVID-19. Overall study: Sources were T cells, B-cell-depleted T cells, or PBMCs; the material itself was cDNA or gDNA.

This CDR3 is built from 16 residues. Trimming cost V 4 bases and J 0 bases; bases outside gene matches: 3. Per the germline V gene, CDR1 is LNHDA and CDR2 is SQIVND (reference sequence). The method was immunoSEQ multiplex PCR; TCRdb's version includes in-frame clones alone and lacks a portion of them. The profile covers around 130,000 clones, with more than 75% appearing a single time and roughly 3.9% taken by the ten largest. V usage is TRBV19 and J usage is TRBJ2-6; 7 nucleotides line up with TRBD1. This receptor was identified in a man between 60 and 70 years old with acute or convalescent COVID-19. The sample was peripheral blood. CDR3: CASSTPGGSGANVLTF. CDR3 nucleotide sequence: TGTGCCAGTAGTACTCCAGGGGGCTCTGGGGCCAACGTCCTGACTTTC.